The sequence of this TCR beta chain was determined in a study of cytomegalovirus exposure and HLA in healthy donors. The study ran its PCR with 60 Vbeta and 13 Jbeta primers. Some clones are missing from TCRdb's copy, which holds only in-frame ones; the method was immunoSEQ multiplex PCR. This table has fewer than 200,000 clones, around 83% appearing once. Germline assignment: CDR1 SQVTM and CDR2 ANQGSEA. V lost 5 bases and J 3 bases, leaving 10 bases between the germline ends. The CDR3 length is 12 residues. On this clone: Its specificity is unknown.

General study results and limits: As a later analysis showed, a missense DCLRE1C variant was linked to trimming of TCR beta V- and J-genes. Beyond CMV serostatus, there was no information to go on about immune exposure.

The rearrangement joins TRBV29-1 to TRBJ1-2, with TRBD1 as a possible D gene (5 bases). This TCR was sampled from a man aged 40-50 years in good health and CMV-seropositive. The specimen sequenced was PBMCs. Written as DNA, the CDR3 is TGCAGCGTTTGGGGCGGCGACTATGGCTACACCTTC. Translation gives CSVWGGDYGYTF.